The 26 T cell receptor beta chains in this list originate from one sample, sequenced in a study of shared clonotypes between healthy human individuals. Profiling relied on immunoSEQ multiplex PCR, and the TCRdb table lists in-frame clones only, not all of them. The repertoire holds over 2,000,000 clones, over 85% seen once, with under 2% in the top ten. CD8 cells regarded as naive lacked CD45RO, were positively chosen for CCR7, and omitted terminally differentiated effector memory CD45RA+ cells. The source material was naive CD8+ T cells from PBMCs. These TCRs come from a man younger than 30 in good health. Some clones in this sample may be carry-over from other donors' samples.

This rearrangement joins TRBV7-7 to TRBJ2-7; TRBD1 or TRBD2 may be the D gene (5 bases each). The V gene lost 4 bases and the J gene lost 3 bases, with 10 bases spanning the gap. The CDR3 length is 13 residues. Germline CDR1 reads SSHAT; CDR2 reads FNYEAQ (reference sequence). The CDR3 DNA follows: TGTGCCAGCAGCTCGGGGCCCCTCTACGAGCAGTACTTC. Translating it yields CASSSGPLYEQYF.

The V gene is TRBV29-1, the J gene TRBJ2-1, with TRBD1 matching over 10 bases. Germline lookup yields CDR1 SQVTM and CDR2 ANQGSEA. With 6 bases clipped from V and 9 bases from J, the junction kept 11 bases outside the gene matches. This CDR3 spans 14 amino acids. The CDR3, as DNA: TGCAGCGTCCTCCGGGACAGGGGTTTTAGTGAGCAGTTCTTC. This gives the protein CSVLRDRGFSEQFF.

The chain employs TRBV2 and TRBJ2-1; 12 nucleotides agree with TRBD2. CDR3 size: 14 residues. Germline V gives CDR1 SNHLY, CDR2 FYNNEI. J was trimmed by 7 bases and V by 8 bases; bases with no gene match: 6. The CDR3 nucleotides are TGTGCCAGCTCTAGCGGGAGGGCCGTGAATGAGCAGTTCTTC. The encoded protein is CASSSGRAVNEQFF. Combining the CDR3 with reference TRBV2 and TRBJ2-1 gives the whole variable domain EPEVTQTPSHQVTQMGQEVILRCVPISNHLYFYWYRQILGQKVEFLVSFYNNEISEKSEIFDDQFSVERPDGSNFTLKIRSTKLEDSAMYFCASSSGRAVNEQFFGPGTRLTVL.

This chain uses TRBV7-9 with TRBJ2-6; D is uncertain. This CDR3 is 15 amino acids long. Germline V gene sequence: CDR1 SEHNR, CDR2 FQNEAQ (reference sequence). V lost 5 bases to trimming and J lost 3 bases, with 11 bases between them. CDR3 DNA: TGTGCCAGCAGCCAAGGGTGGATTGGGGCCAACGTCCTGACTTTC. Protein: CASSQGWIGANVLTF. The full variable domain, its missing parts supplied by reference TRBV7-9 and TRBJ2-6, is DTGVSQNPRHKITKRGQNVTFRCDPISEHNRLYWYRQTLGQGPEFLTYFQNEAQLEKSRLLSDRFSAERPKGSFSTLEIQRTEQGDSAMYLCASSQGWIGANVLTFGAGSRLTVL.

In regard to this clone: Distinct nucleotide sequences in the sample also encode this CDR3. The genes are TRBV27 and TRBJ2-2; D uncertain. The V end lost 1 base, the J end lost 5 bases, and 5 bases lay between the germline ends. Per germline, CDR1 MNHEY and CDR2 SMNVEV (reference sequence). This CDR3 comprises 13 residues. The CDR3 spells CASSLLGTGELFF. CDR3 bases: TGTGCCAGCAGTTTATTAGGTACCGGGGAGCTGTTTTTT.

The chain combines TRBV5-1 with TRBJ1-4; no definite D call. Germline values: CDR1 SGHRS, CDR2 YFSETQ. The germline V and J ends were trimmed by 0 bases and 5 bases, with 8 bases remaining between them. The CDR3 spans 14 residues. The CDR3 protein is CASSLAHGNEKLFF. As DNA, the CDR3 is TGCGCCAGCAGCTTGGCACACGGGAATGAAAAACTGTTTTTT.

J is TRBJ1-2 and V is TRBV5-1, with TRBD1 matching 9 bases. CDR3 length: 13 residues. V lost 5 bases, J lost 8 bases, and 7 bases stayed unmatched. Looked up from germline, CDR1 is SGHRS and CDR2 is YFSETQ. Written as DNA, the CDR3 is TGCGCCAGCAGACCGGGACAGGGAGAGGGCTACACCTTC. Translated, it gives CASRPGQGEGYTF. Using reference TRBV5-1 and TRBJ1-2 for the parts outside the CDR3, the full variable domain is KAGVTQTPRYLIKTRGQQVTLSCSPISGHRSVSWYQQTPGQGLQFLFEYFSETQRNKGNFPGRFSGRQFSNSRSEMNVSTLELGDSALYLCASRPGQGEGYTFGSGTRLTVV.

V and J are TRBV7-9 and TRBJ1-4; tentative D call: TRBD1 (5 bases). Germline V lookup: CDR1 SEHNR, CDR2 FQNEAQ (reference sequence). The CDR3 consists of 15 residues. The germline V and J ends were trimmed by 2 bases and 7 bases, with 14 bases remaining between them. The CDR3 sequence is CASSLRGPQGEKLFF. CDR3 nucleotides: TGTGCCAGCAGCTTAAGGGGACCCCAAGGTGAAAAACTGTTTTTT.

This clone was seen once. The chain is built from TRBV5-1 and TRBJ2-2; 11 nucleotides line up with TRBD2. The CDR3 consists of 19 residues. Germline V gene lookup returns CDR1 SGHRS and CDR2 YFSETQ. Germline trimming cut 0 bases from V and 0 bases from J; bases unmatched to any gene: 7. The CDR3: CASSLDRGTSGPNTGELFF. CDR3 bases: TGCGCCAGCAGCTTGGACAGGGGGACTAGCGGCCCGAACACCGGGGAGCTGTTTTTT.

The gene calls are TRBV14 and TRBJ1-2; 7 positions agree with TRBD1. V trimming: 5 bases; J trimming: 3 bases; junction bases outside the gene matches: 15. Per germline, CDR1 SGHDN and CDR2 FVKESK. The CDR3 is made up of 17 amino acids. The CDR3 protein is CASSSNRDSPSHYGYTF. DNA for the CDR3: TGTGCCAGCAGCTCAAACCGGGACAGCCCGAGCCACTATGGCTACACCTTC. The whole variable domain, remainder taken from reference TRBV14 and TRBJ1-2, is EAGVTQFPSHSVIEKGQTVTLRCDPISGHDNLYWYRRVMGKEIKFLLHFVKESKQDESGMPNNRFLAERTGGTYSTLKVQPAELEDSGVYFCASSSNRDSPSHYGYTFGSGTRLTVV.

The gene calls are TRBV27 and TRBJ2-7; D is uncertain. Looked up from germline, CDR1 is MNHEY and CDR2 is SMNVEV (reference sequence). Trimming pared 2 bases from V and 2 bases from J, leaving 13 bases between. This CDR3 spans 15 amino acids. The CDR3 region is CASSLGDNSTYEQYF. DNA of the CDR3: TGTGCCAGCAGTTTAGGAGACAACTCCACCTACGAGCAGTACTTC.

This clone was found a few times. This chain links TRBV20-1 with TRBJ1-1, with unresolved D. Germline V gene sequence: CDR1 DFQATT, CDR2 SNEGSKA (reference sequence). This CDR3 region has 11 residues. V lost 5 bases, J lost 3 bases, and 7 bases lay in between. This chain's CDR3 is CSAGWDTEAFF. Here the CDR3 DNA reads TGCAGTGCTGGGTGGGACACTGAAGCTTTCTTT.

This clone was picked up one time. The chain recombines TRBV18 with TRBJ2-3; 10 bases match TRBD2. The germline V gene has CDR1 KGHSH and CDR2 LQKENI. This CDR3 comprises 17 residues. J gave up 3 bases and V 1 base, and 7 bases lay outside the gene matches. The CDR3 DNA reads TGTGCCAGCTCACCACGCCTAGCGGGAGTCGGGACAGATACGCAGTATTTT. Translation: CASSPRLAGVGTDTQYF.

This chain joins TRBV11-2 and TRBJ2-7; no firm D call. The length of the CDR3 is 13 residues. V was trimmed by 3 bases and J by 7 bases, leaving 13 bases between them. Per germline, CDR1 SGHAT and CDR2 FQNNGV. The CDR3 is CASSFGAGGEQYF. The CDR3 DNA sequence: TGTGCCAGCAGCTTTGGAGCCGGTGGGGAGCAGTACTTC.

This chain joins TRBV19 and TRBJ1-5; 9 bases are a match to TRBD1. The CDR3 runs 18 residues. The germline V gene encodes CDR1 LNHDA and CDR2 SQIVND (reference sequence). V gave up 7 bases and J gave up 6 bases; unmatched junction bases: 19. In nucleotides, the CDR3 is TGTGCCAGTAACCCGTTTAGTCCCGGGACAGGGATCGCTCAGCCCCAGCATTTT. This gives the protein CASNPFSPGTGIAQPQHF.

V and J are TRBV4-1 and TRBJ1-2, with D maybe TRBD1 (6 bases). Germline assignment: CDR1 MGHRA and CDR2 YSYEKL. Trimming stripped 2 bases from V and 5 bases from J, with 15 bases between. The CDR3 covers 15 residues. This chain's CDR3 is CASSQSTGGTYGYTF. CDR3 sequence (DNA): TGCGCCAGCAGCCAATCGACAGGTGGGACATATGGCTACACCTTC.

In this sample, this clone turned up once. This sample also contains other DNA sequences that code for the same CDR3. The chain has TRBV7-9 and TRBJ1-1; D is undetermined. CDR1 SEHNR and CDR2 FQNEAQ come from the germline V gene (reference sequence). The germline V and J ends were trimmed by 3 bases and 6 bases, with 8 bases remaining between them. The CDR3 consists of 12 residues. The CDR3 reads CASSFGTAEAFF. CDR3 DNA sequence: TGTGCCAGCAGCTTTGGTACGGCTGAAGCTTTCTTT.

The chain joins TRBV4-1 to TRBJ2-1; 10 bases fit TRBD2. Losses at the gene ends were 1 base for V and 10 bases for J; bases not matched to a gene: 13. The germline V gene encodes CDR1 MGHRA and CDR2 YSYEKL. This CDR3 region has 17 residues. The CDR3: CASSQVKREGPEEEQFF. The DNA of the CDR3 is TGCGCCAGCAGCCAAGTGAAGCGGGAGGGCCCAGAAGAAGAGCAGTTCTTC.

This clone was seen only once. The chain links TRBV7-3 to TRBJ1-2; 9 nucleotides agree with TRBD1. CDR3 length: 19 amino acids. Germline trimming cut 2 bases from V and 4 bases from J; bases unmatched to any gene: 17. The germline gives CDR1 SGHTA, CDR2 FQGTGA. DNA for the CDR3: TGTGCCAGCAGCTTATCTGGGACAGGGCCCGTAGTGTTATCCTATGGCTACACCTTC. This encodes CASSLSGTGPVVLSYGYTF.

This clone appeared a few times. The V and J genes are TRBV4-2 and TRBJ2-1; the D is unclear. Trimming removed 0 bases at V and 8 bases at J, with 8 bases between. Germline assignment: CDR1 LGHNA and CDR2 YNFKEQ. The CDR3 has 13 amino acids. CDR3 sequence: CASSQDLEDEQFF. CDR3 sequence (DNA): TGTGCCAGCAGCCAAGATTTGGAAGATGAGCAGTTCTTC.

This chain's CDR3 is CASSQPTKPGYGYTF. The CDR3 DNA is TGCGCCAGCAGCCAACCGACGAAACCGGGGTATGGCTACACCTTC. The chain is built from TRBV4-1 and TRBJ1-2; the D is unclear. The V end was cut by 2 bases, the J end by 5 bases, with 15 bases between. Germline V gives CDR1 MGHRA, CDR2 YSYEKL. This CDR3 is 15 amino acids long.

The chain recombines TRBV10-3 with TRBJ1-3; possibly TRBD1 for D (6 bases). Germline V gene sequence: CDR1 ENHRY, CDR2 SYGVKD. V was pared by 2 bases and J by 4 bases, with 24 bases between. The CDR3 runs to 19 residues. DNA for the CDR3: TGTGCCATCAGTGAGGGAACTCTTTACAGGGCTAGACCCGGAAACACCATATATTTT. Translation: CAISEGTLYRARPGNTIYF.

The V call is TRBV7-6, the J call TRBJ2-7; possible D gene TRBD2, 5 bases. The length of the CDR3 is 13 residues. Trimming removed 8 bases at V and 2 bases at J, with 13 bases between. Germline loops: CDR1 SGHVS, CDR2 FNYEAQ. The CDR3 nucleotides read TGTGCCAGCGGACCGGGAACCCCCTACGAGCAGTACTTC. This encodes CASGPGTPYEQYF.

This clone was observed a single time. The chain has TRBV5-8 and TRBJ2-3, with D tentatively TRBD1 (6 bases). Trimming removed 5 bases from V and 3 bases from J, with 16 bases in between. This CDR3 comprises 15 residues. Germline CDR1 and CDR2: SGHTS and YDEGEE. In nucleotides, the CDR3 is TGTGCCAGCAGTTGGACAGCGTTCTTAACAGATACGCAGTATTTT. This gives the protein CASSWTAFLTDTQYF.

The chain couples TRBV13 to TRBJ2-3, with D unresolved. V lost 2 bases to trimming and J lost 4 bases, with 13 bases between them. This CDR3 has 15 amino acids. The germline CDR1 and CDR2 sequences are PRHDT and FYEKMQ (reference sequence). CDR3: CASSLSQFAPDTQYF. Written as DNA, the CDR3 is TGTGCCAGCAGCTTAAGTCAGTTTGCCCCAGATACGCAGTATTTT.

The V gene is TRBV7-8, the J gene TRBJ1-4, with 8 bases aligning to TRBD1. V shed 5 bases, J shed 7 bases, and the junction held 9 bases outside the gene matches. The CDR3 extends over 15 amino acids. The germline V gene has CDR1 SGHVS and CDR2 FQNEAQ. CDR3 loop: CASSRLRGRGEKLFF. CDR3 in DNA: TGTGCCAGCAGCCGACTCAGGGGGCGGGGTGAAAAACTGTTTTTT.